This TCR beta chain comes out of a study of Graves' ophthalmopathy and Graves' hyperthyroidism. Newly diagnosed hyperthyroidism donors, aged 18 to 65, duration under 2 months. Pregnancy or lactation, uncontrolled infections and other autoimmune diseases were grounds for excluding patients. Per germline, CDR1 SGHVS and CDR2 FQNEAQ. Between the trimmed V and J ends, which lost 5 bases and 10 bases, there was a span of 11 bases. This CDR3 is built from 12 residues. This clonotype was counted only a few times. Amplification targeted the TCR beta CDR3 regions, with RNA transcripts as the source material. Amplification began with first-round RT-PCR using HTBI primers, then second-round multiplex PCR was performed. One entry per CDR3 protein, called by TCRdb with MiXCR from the multiplex PCR reads. In the table there are around 590,000 distinct CDR3 sequences, about 35% of which are singletons.

The chain joins TRBV7-8 to TRBJ2-2; D assignment may be TRBD1 or TRBD2 (5 bases each). Sequenced: peripheral blood or thyroid tissue (not recorded which). The TCR sequence derives from an adult man with Graves' hyperthyroidism. The CDR3 nucleotides are TGTGCCAGCAGCCATAGGGACCTGGAGCTGTTTTTT. Protein sequence: CASSHRDLELFF. Full variable domain (outside the CDR3, taken from reference TRBV7-8 and TRBJ2-2): GAGVSQSPRYKVAKRGQDVALRCDPISGHVSLFWYQQALGQGPEFLTYFQNEAQLDKSGLPSDRFFAERPEGSVSTLKIQRTQQEDSAVYLCASSHRDLELFFGEGSRLTVL.